These T cell receptor beta chains were read from a single sample in a study of blood T cell repertoires in COVID-19. Libraries were prepared by immunoSEQ multiplex PCR; TCRdb keeps only in-frame clonotypes and omits some of them. The sample consists of roughly 230,000 clones, approximately 86% of them appearing once. Specimen: peripheral blood. These receptors all come from a woman of 80 years or more with acute or convalescent COVID-19. The conserved cysteine and the conserved F or W are not part of the CDR3 here.

j_gene,v_gene,CDR3aa
TRBJ2-3,TRBV13,ASSPGADQTQY
TRBJ2-5,TRBV5-1,ASSFGTAQETQY
TRBJ2-7,TRBV27,ASSLRTGGREQY
TRBJ2-2,TRBV30,AWNRQGGTGELF
TRBJ2-1,TRBV19,ASSTFFSGGNNEQF
TRBJ2-3,TRBV27,ASSLSRGRTDTQY
TRBJ1-1,TRBV6-5,ASSYRTRNTEAF
TRBJ2-2,TRBV28,ASSLGQGWSGELF
TRBJ1-1,TRBV12-3/TRBV12-4,ASSAQGFTEAF
TRBJ2-1,TRBV7-2,ASSAQGVYNEQF
TRBJ1-2,TRBV11-3,TSSLGQGTYGYT
TRBJ1-2,TRBV15,ATSRRPLQWGYT
TRBJ2-7,TRBV14,ASSHPTASYEQY
TRBJ1-6,TRBV6-6,ASSYAGSSYNSPLH
TRBJ2-2,TRBV18,ASSPTGQATGELF
TRBJ1-6,TRBV12-3/TRBV12-4,ASRPGFNSPLH
TRBJ1-5,TRBV19,ASSMVGGYQPQH
TRBJ1-2,TRBV2,ASSPGGGSANYGYT
TRBJ2-1,TRBV4-3,ASSQDPAGGRSYNEQF
TRBJ2-1,TRBV10-3,AIQQGIPGEQF
TRBJ2-7,TRBV5-1,ASSGGTALYEQY
TRBJ1-3,TRBV7-8,ASSLGTSSGNTIY
TRBJ2-1,TRBV7-8,ASSLERGTYNEQF
TRBJ2-2,TRBV7-9,ASSSQGARTGELF
TRBJ2-7,TRBV7-9,ASSLSSQGAEQY
TRBJ1-6,TRBV9,ASSARGSNNSPLH
TRBJ2-3,TRBV7-2,ASSRSGGVDTQY
TRBJ1-6,TRBV9,ASSPPGGGQGLSPLH
TRBJ2-2,TRBV2,ASSLGATGELF
TRBJ2-7,TRBV6-5,ASSRRTSGGFEQY
TRBJ1-6,TRBV28,ASSFPLGGANSPLH
TRBJ1-2,TRBV24-1,ATSDSGTYGYT
TRBJ2-7,TRBV7-9,ASRSGTGTYEQY
TRBJ1-6,TRBV6-5,ASTLTGDIKSPLH
TRBJ1-5,TRBV7-2,ASSLAGGYSNQPQH
TRBJ2-1,TRBV6-2/TRBV6-3,ASSYSTSVYTMRREQF
TRBJ1-2,TRBV20-1,SASTGIGNYGYT
TRBJ1-4,TRBV6-6,ASSGRGGVTNEKLF
TRBJ1-5,TRBV27,ASSDKFHPRGPGNQPQH